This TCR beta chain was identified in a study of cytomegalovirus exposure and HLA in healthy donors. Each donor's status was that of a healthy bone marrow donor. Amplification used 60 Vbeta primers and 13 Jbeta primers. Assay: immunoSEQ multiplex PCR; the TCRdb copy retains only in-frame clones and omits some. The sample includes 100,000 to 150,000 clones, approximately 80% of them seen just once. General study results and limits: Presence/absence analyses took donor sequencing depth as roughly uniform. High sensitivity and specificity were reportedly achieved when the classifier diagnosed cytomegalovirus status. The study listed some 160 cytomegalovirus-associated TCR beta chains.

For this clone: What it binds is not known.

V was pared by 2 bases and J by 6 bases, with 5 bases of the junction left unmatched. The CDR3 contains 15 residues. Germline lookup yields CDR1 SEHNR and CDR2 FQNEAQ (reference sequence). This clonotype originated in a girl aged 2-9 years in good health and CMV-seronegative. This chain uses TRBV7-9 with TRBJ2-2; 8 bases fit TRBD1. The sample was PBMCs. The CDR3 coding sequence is TGTGCCAGCAGCTTACTCGGCAGGGGGCCCGGGGAGCTGTTTTTT. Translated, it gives CASSLLGRGPGELFF.